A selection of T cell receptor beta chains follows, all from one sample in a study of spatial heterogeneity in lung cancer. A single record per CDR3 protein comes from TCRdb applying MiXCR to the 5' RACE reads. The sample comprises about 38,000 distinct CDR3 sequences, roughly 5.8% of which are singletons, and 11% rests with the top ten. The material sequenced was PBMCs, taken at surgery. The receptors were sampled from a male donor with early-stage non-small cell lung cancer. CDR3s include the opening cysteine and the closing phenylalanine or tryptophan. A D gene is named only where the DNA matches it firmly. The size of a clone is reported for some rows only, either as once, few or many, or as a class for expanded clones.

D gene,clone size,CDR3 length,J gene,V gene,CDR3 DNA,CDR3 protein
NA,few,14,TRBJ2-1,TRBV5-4,TGTGCCAGCAGCTCAAATACTCAGGGAAGTGAGCAGTTCTTC,CASSSNTQGSEQFF
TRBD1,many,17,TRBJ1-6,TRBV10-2,TGCGCCAGCAGCCGAACTATGACAGGGAGGAATAATTCACCCCTCCACTTT,CASSRTMTGRNNSPLHF
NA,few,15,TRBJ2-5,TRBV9,TGTGCCAGCAGCGTAGCGGAGGGGTCAGGGGAGACCCAGTACTTC,CASSVAEGSGETQYF
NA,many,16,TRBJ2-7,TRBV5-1,TGCGCCAGCAGCTTGGTAGGAGGGCCGAGCTCCTACGAGCAGTACTTC,CASSLVGGPSSYEQYF
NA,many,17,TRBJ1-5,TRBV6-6,TGTGCCAGCAGCTTCGAAAGGGGGGGGGACAGCAATCAGCCCCAGCATTTT,CASSFERGGDSNQPQHF
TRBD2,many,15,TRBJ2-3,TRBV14,TGTGCCAGCAGCCAACGACTAGCTAGCACAGATACGCAGTATTTT,CASSQRLASTDTQYF
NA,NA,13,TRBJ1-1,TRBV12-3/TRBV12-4,TGTGCCAGCAAGTTCCCCCCCCCAGGGAGGGCTTTCTTT,CASKFPPPGRAFF
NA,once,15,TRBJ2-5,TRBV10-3,TGTGCCATCAGTGGCGACACGGGATTGGACGAGACCCAGTACTTC,CAISGDTGLDETQYF
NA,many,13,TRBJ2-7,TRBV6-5,TGTGCCAGCAGTTACCAACAAACGGGCGAGCAGTACTTC,CASSYQQTGEQYF
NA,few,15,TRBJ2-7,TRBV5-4,TGTGCCAGCAGCTTTGGGGCAGGTCAGCCCTACGAGCAGTACTTC,CASSFGAGQPYEQYF
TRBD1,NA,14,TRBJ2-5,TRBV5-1,TGCGCCAGCACCCTCGGACAGGGCCGGGAGACCCAGTACTTC,CASTLGQGRETQYF
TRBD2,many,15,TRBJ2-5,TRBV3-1,TGTGCCAGCAGCCAAGCTCTAGCGGAACAAGAGACCCAGTACTTC,CASSQALAEQETQYF
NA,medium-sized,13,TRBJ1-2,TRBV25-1,TGTGCCAGCAGTGCGGGTAGGGTCTATGGCTACACCTTC,CASSAGRVYGYTF
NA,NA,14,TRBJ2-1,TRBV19,TGTGCCAGTAAGGGTGGCGGGGAGTACAATGAGCAGTTCTTC,CASKGGGEYNEQFF
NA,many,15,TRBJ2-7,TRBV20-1,TGCAGTGCTAGCCATTTAGGGCTAGAAAGCTACGAGCAGTACTTC,CSASHLGLESYEQYF
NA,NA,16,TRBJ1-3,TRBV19,TGTGCCAGTAGTATAGCAAACGCCAACTCTGGAAACACCATATATTTT,CASSIANANSGNTIYF
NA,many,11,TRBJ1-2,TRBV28,TGTGCCAGCAGTGGTGACTCTGGCTACACCTTC,CASSGDSGYTF
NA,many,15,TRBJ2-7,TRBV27,TGTGCCAGCAGTTTATCGAACCCCCGTCTCGACGAGCAGTACTTC,CASSLSNPRLDEQYF
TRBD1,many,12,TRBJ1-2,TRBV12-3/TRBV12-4,TGTGCCAGCAGTTCCCAGGGGGCTGGCTACACCTTC,CASSSQGAGYTF
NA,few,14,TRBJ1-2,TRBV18,TGTGCCAGCTCACCTTGGACAGAATACTATGGCTACACCTTC,CASSPWTEYYGYTF
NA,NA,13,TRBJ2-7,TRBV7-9,TGTGCCAGCAGCTTAGTGAACCCGGACGAGCAGTACTTC,CASSLVNPDEQYF
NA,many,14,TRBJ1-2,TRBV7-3,TGTGCCAGCAGCCCGGACGGCGGGAACTATGGCTACACCTTC,CASSPDGGNYGYTF
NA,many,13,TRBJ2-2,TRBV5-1,TGCGCCACCGGGACTCATCTCACCGGGGAGCTGTTTTTT,CATGTHLTGELFF
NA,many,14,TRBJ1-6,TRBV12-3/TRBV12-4,TGTGCCAGCAGTACAGGTGATTCAAGATCACCCCTCCACTTT,CASSTGDSRSPLHF
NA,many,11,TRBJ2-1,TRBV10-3,TGTGCCATCAGGGCTAACAATGAGCAGTTCTTC,CAIRANNEQFF
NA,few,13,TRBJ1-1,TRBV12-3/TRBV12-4,TGTGCCAGCAGACGGGGCCCCGCGACTGAAGCTTTCTTT,CASRRGPATEAFF
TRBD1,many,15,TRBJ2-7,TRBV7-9,TGTGCCAGCAGCTTAGGGACAGGGCTAGCCTACGAGCAGTACTTC,CASSLGTGLAYEQYF
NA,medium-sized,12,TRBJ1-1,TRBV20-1,TGCAGGGGTGGGGGGGGCGACACTGAAGCTTTCTTT,CRGGGGDTEAFF
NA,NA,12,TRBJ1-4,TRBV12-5,TGTGCTAGTGGTTCCTACCCGGGCGTCACAACCTTT,CASGSYPGVTTF
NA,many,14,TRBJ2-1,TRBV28,TGTGCCAGCAGTCTCCAGGGTGCGGACAATGAGCAGTTCTTC,CASSLQGADNEQFF
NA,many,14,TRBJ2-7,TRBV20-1,TGCAGTGCTAGAGATTTTAGGGAAGGGTACGAGCAGTACTTC,CSARDFREGYEQYF
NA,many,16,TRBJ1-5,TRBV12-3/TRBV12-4,TGTGCCAGCAGTTTCTTCGGGATGGGGGATGGTCAGCCCCAGCATTTT,CASSFFGMGDGQPQHF
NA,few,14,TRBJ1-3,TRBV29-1,TGCAGCGTCATGACAGACATCTCTGGAAACACCATATATTTT,CSVMTDISGNTIYF
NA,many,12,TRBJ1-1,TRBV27,TGTGCCAGCAGATCGACAGGAACTGAAGCTTTCTTT,CASRSTGTEAFF
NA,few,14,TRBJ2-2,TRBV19,TGTGCCAGTAGGATGACAGGGAACACCGGGGAGCTGTTTTTT,CASRMTGNTGELFF
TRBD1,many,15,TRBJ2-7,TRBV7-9,TGTGCCAGCAGCCCACAGGGACAGGGGGCCCACGAGCAGTACTTC,CASSPQGQGAHEQYF
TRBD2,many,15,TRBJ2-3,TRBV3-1,TGTGCCAGCACCCTTAGCGGGGGGGCCGTAGATACGCAGTATTTT,CASTLSGGAVDTQYF
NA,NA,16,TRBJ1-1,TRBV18,TGTGCCAGCTCACCGCGACACGGAAGGGGTTCGACTGAAGCTTTCTTT,CASSPRHGRGSTEAFF
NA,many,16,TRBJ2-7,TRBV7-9,TGTGCCAGCAGCTTTAGTAACGGTCTGGTTTCCTACGAGCAGTACTTC,CASSFSNGLVSYEQYF
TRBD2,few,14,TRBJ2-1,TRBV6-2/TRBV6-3,TGTGCCAGCAGTGAAAACGGGGGGACTAATGAGCAGTTCTTC,CASSENGGTNEQFF
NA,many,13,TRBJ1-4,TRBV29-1,TGCAGCGTTGAATCGGGGAGTAATGAAAAACTGTTTTTT,CSVESGSNEKLFF
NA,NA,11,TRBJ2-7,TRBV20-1,TGCAGTGCTAGCGGGGACATCGAGCAGTACTTC,CSASGDIEQYF
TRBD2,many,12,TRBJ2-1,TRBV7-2,TGTGCCAGCAGCCCCCCGGGACTAGCTCAGTTCTTC,CASSPPGLAQFF
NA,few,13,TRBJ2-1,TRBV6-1,TGTGCCAGCAGTGGAGGTAAAAACAATGAGCAGTTCTTC,CASSGGKNNEQFF
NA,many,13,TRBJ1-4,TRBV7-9,TGTGCCAGCAGCCGTGGGGCTAATGAAAAACTGTTTTTT,CASSRGANEKLFF
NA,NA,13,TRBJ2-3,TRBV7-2,TGTGCCAGCAGCGGGGGGTTTATAGATACGCAGTATTTT,CASSGGFIDTQYF
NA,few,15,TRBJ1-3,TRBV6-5,TGTGCCAGCAGCTTGTCTGGATCCTCTGGAAACACCATATATTTT,CASSLSGSSGNTIYF
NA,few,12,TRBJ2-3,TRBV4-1,TGCGCCAGCAGCCCCGAGGGGGGGACGCAGTATTTT,CASSPEGGTQYF
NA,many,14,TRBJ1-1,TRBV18,TGTGCCAGCTCACCCCAAAGGGGTATCACTGAAGCTTTCTTT,CASSPQRGITEAFF
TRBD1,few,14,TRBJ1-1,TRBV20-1,TGCAGTGCTAAGGGAGGGGGCGCTAGGGGTGAAGCTTTCTTT,CSAKGGGARGEAFF
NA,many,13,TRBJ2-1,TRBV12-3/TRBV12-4,TGTGCCAGCAGTTTAGCGTTCCGGCGTGAGCAGTTCTTC,CASSLAFRREQFF
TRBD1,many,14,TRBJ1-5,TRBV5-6,TGTGCCAGCAGCTCAGGACAGGCTAATCAGCCCCAGCATTTT,CASSSGQANQPQHF
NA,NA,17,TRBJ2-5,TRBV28,TGTGCCAGCAGTTCTCCCCGGGGGGACCAGGGGGGTGAGACCCAGTACTTC,CASSSPRGDQGGETQYF
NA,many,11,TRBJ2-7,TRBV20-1,TGCAGTGCCTCGGGCCGGACCGAGCAGTACTTC,CSASGRTEQYF
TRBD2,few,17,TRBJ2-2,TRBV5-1,TGCGCCAGCAGCTTGGGGACTAGCGCCCAGAACACCGGGGAGCTGTTTTTT,CASSLGTSAQNTGELFF
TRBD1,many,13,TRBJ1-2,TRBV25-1,TGTGCCAGCAGTGGAAGGGGGCACGATGGCTACACCTTC,CASSGRGHDGYTF
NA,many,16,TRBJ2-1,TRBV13,TGTGCCAGCAGCTTAGGGGGACCCTTAAGGGGCAATGAGCAGTTCTTC,CASSLGGPLRGNEQFF
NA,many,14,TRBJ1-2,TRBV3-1,TGTGCCAGCAGCTTCGGACAGCATAACTATGGCTACACCTTC,CASSFGQHNYGYTF
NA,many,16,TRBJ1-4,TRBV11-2,TGTGCCAGCAGCTTAGAAGGTGGGGCAACTAATGAAAAACTGTTTTTT,CASSLEGGATNEKLFF
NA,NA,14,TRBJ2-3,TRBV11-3,TGTGCCAGCAGCTTAACTCAGTTAACAGATACGCAGTATTTT,CASSLTQLTDTQYF